These T cell receptor beta chains were read from a single sample in a study of T cell responses to AZD1222 COVID-19 vaccine. The data were produced by immunoSEQ multiplex PCR, yet TCRdb's version contains in-frame clones alone and is incomplete. The sample has roughly 150,000 clones; approximately 94% are singletons. Sequenced here: peripheral blood, sampled on day 0 of AZD1222 vaccination. The receptors were sampled from an adult in good health. Both conserved end residues are part of each CDR3. A D gene is named only where the DNA matches it firmly. Clone size is shown for a subset of rows, as once, few, many or a class of expanded clone.

CDR3 protein: CASSFGPYEQYF
CDR3 DNA: TGTGCCAGCAGCTTCGGGCCCTACGAGCAGTACTTC
J gene: TRBJ2-7
D gene: -
V gene: TRBV6-2/TRBV6-3
clone size: -

CDR3 protein: CASSPNTRANTGELFF
CDR3 DNA: TGTGCCAGCTCACCCAATACCAGAGCGAACACCGGGGAGCTGTTTTTT
J gene: TRBJ2-2
D gene: -
V gene: TRBV18
clone size: -

CDR3 protein: CARIKNEGSNSPLHF
CDR3 DNA: TGTGCCAGAATCAAGAACGAGGGCTCTAATTCACCCCTCCACTTT
J gene: TRBJ1-6
D gene: -
V gene: TRBV21-1
clone size: once

CDR3 protein: CASSPRGTSNQPQHF
CDR3 DNA: TGTGCCAGCAGTCCCAGGGGTACGAGCAATCAGCCCCAGCATTTT
J gene: TRBJ1-5
D gene: -
V gene: TRBV6-5
clone size: few

CDR3 protein: CASSLQGAQGYTF
CDR3 DNA: TGTGCCAGCAGCCTACAGGGGGCGCAGGGCTACACCTTC
J gene: TRBJ1-2
D gene: TRBD1
V gene: TRBV5-4
clone size: -

CDR3 protein: CAWEAGSRGTQYF
CDR3 DNA: TGTGCCTGGGAGGCGGGGTCCCGCGGTACGCAGTATTTT
J gene: TRBJ2-3
D gene: -
V gene: TRBV30
clone size: -

CDR3 protein: CASSLGVEGGQYF
CDR3 DNA: TGTGCCAGCAGCTTAGGGGTGGAGGGAGGGCAGTACTTC
J gene: TRBJ2-7
D gene: -
V gene: TRBV11-2
clone size: -

CDR3 protein: CASSPRLGSNQPQHF
CDR3 DNA: TGTGCCAGCAGTCCCCGACTTGGGAGCAATCAGCCCCAGCATTTT
J gene: TRBJ1-5
D gene: -
V gene: TRBV6-5
clone size: -

CDR3 protein: CASSQRGAYEQYF
CDR3 DNA: TGTGCCAGCAGTCAAAGGGGGGCGTACGAGCAGTACTTC
J gene: TRBJ2-7
D gene: -
V gene: TRBV19
clone size: -

CDR3 protein: CASSLWIQLNTEAFF
CDR3 DNA: TGTGCCAGCAGTTTATGGATACAGTTGAACACTGAAGCTTTCTTT
J gene: TRBJ1-1
D gene: -
V gene: TRBV28
clone size: -

CDR3 protein: CALDRGVDTQYF
CDR3 DNA: TGTGCCCTTGACAGGGGGGTAGATACGCAGTATTTT
J gene: TRBJ2-3
D gene: TRBD1
V gene: TRBV30
clone size: once

CDR3 protein: CASSLGGTLANTGELFF
CDR3 DNA: TGCGCCAGCAGCTTGGGGGGGACGCTGGCGAACACCGGGGAGCTGTTTTTT
J gene: TRBJ2-2
D gene: -
V gene: TRBV5-1
clone size: -

CDR3 protein: CASSPTGNYGYTF
CDR3 DNA: TGTGCCAGCAGCCCGACAGGGAACTATGGCTACACCTTC
J gene: TRBJ1-2
D gene: TRBD1
V gene: TRBV7-6
clone size: -

CDR3 protein: CATIYREGAFF
CDR3 DNA: TGTGCCACTATTTACAGGGAAGGAGCTTTCTTT
J gene: TRBJ1-1
D gene: -
V gene: TRBV27
clone size: -

CDR3 protein: CASSLRTEGYQPQHF
CDR3 DNA: TGTGCCAGCAGTTTAAGGACAGAAGGTTATCAGCCCCAGCATTTT
J gene: TRBJ1-5
D gene: -
V gene: TRBV28
clone size: -

CDR3 protein: CASSPIPTGMNSPLHF
CDR3 DNA: TGTGCCAGCTCACCAATCCCGACAGGAATGAATTCACCCCTCCACTTT
J gene: TRBJ1-6
D gene: -
V gene: TRBV18
clone size: -

CDR3 protein: CASSELASHSYNSPLHF
CDR3 DNA: TGTGCCAGCAGTGAACTCGCCAGCCACTCCTATAATTCACCCCTCCACTTT
J gene: TRBJ1-6
D gene: -
V gene: TRBV6-1
clone size: -

CDR3 protein: CASSLGGLNGNTIYF
CDR3 DNA: TGTGCCAGCAGCTTGGGGGGGCTTAATGGAAACACCATATATTTT
J gene: TRBJ1-3
D gene: -
V gene: TRBV5-6
clone size: -

CDR3 protein: CASSTPTGGEGGYTF
CDR3 DNA: TGTGCCAGCAGCACCCCCACAGGGGGCGAAGGAGGCTACACCTTC
J gene: TRBJ1-2
D gene: -
V gene: TRBV21-1
clone size: -

CDR3 protein: CASRTGVHEQFF
CDR3 DNA: TGTGCCAGCCGGACAGGGGTCCATGAGCAGTTCTTC
J gene: TRBJ2-1
D gene: TRBD1
V gene: TRBV19
clone size: once

CDR3 protein: CASNPTGASNQPQHF
CDR3 DNA: TGTGCCAGTAATCCGACAGGGGCCAGCAATCAGCCCCAGCATTTT
J gene: TRBJ1-5
D gene: TRBD1
V gene: TRBV19
clone size: -

CDR3 protein: CASSPLAGGQNEQFF
CDR3 DNA: TGTGCCAGCAGCCCCCTTGCGGGGGGGCAAAATGAGCAGTTCTTC
J gene: TRBJ2-1
D gene: TRBD2
V gene: TRBV7-6
clone size: -

CDR3 protein: CASSGRTSGYNEQFF
CDR3 DNA: TGTGCCAGCAGTGGGAGGACTAGCGGATACAATGAGCAGTTCTTC
J gene: TRBJ2-1
D gene: TRBD2
V gene: TRBV2
clone size: few

CDR3 protein: CASNLVRDRRSGNYGYTF
CDR3 DNA: TGTGCCAGCAATTTAGTCCGGGACAGGCGTTCTGGTAACTATGGCTACACCTTC
J gene: TRBJ1-2
D gene: TRBD1
V gene: TRBV2
clone size: -

CDR3 protein: CASSLTDSGHGYTF
CDR3 DNA: TGTGCCAGCAGTTTGACGGACAGTGGACATGGCTACACCTTC
J gene: TRBJ1-2
D gene: -
V gene: TRBV28
clone size: -

CDR3 protein: CATLGGESYNEQFF
CDR3 DNA: TGTGCCACCTTGGGGGGGGAATCCTACAATGAGCAGTTCTTC
J gene: TRBJ2-1
D gene: TRBD2
V gene: TRBV10-3
clone size: -

CDR3 protein: CASSPRGQSNYGYTF
CDR3 DNA: TGTGCCAGCTCACCACGAGGGCAGAGTAACTATGGCTACACCTTC
J gene: TRBJ1-2
D gene: -
V gene: TRBV18
clone size: -

CDR3 protein: CASSQEAEGGTEAFF
CDR3 DNA: TGCGCCAGCAGCCAAGAAGCGGAGGGTGGCACTGAAGCTTTCTTT
J gene: TRBJ1-1
D gene: -
V gene: TRBV4-1
clone size: -

CDR3 protein: CASSLTYEQYF
CDR3 DNA: TGTGCCAGCAGCTTGACCTACGAGCAGTACTTC
J gene: TRBJ2-7
D gene: -
V gene: TRBV7-8
clone size: -

CDR3 protein: CASSVVGLAGGETQYF
CDR3 DNA: TGTGCCAGCAGCGTAGTAGGGTTAGCGGGTGGGGAGACCCAGTACTTC
J gene: TRBJ2-5
D gene: TRBD2
V gene: TRBV9
clone size: once

CDR3 protein: CASSEAIDYGYTF
CDR3 DNA: TGTGCCAGCAGTGAAGCGATTGACTATGGCTACACCTTC
J gene: TRBJ1-2
D gene: -
V gene: TRBV6-1
clone size: -

CDR3 protein: CASSYSRGEVDNEQFF
CDR3 DNA: TGTGCCAGCAGTTACTCGAGGGGGGAGGTAGACAATGAGCAGTTCTTC
J gene: TRBJ2-1
D gene: -
V gene: TRBV6-5
clone size: -

CDR3 protein: CATSDPGTSSYNEQFF
CDR3 DNA: TGTGCCACCAGTGACCCCGGGACGAGCTCCTACAATGAGCAGTTCTTC
J gene: TRBJ2-1
D gene: -
V gene: TRBV24-1
clone size: -

CDR3 protein: CATSTRSLSRGTYEQYF
CDR3 DNA: TGTGCCACCAGCACCCGTTCCTTATCCAGGGGAACCTACGAGCAGTACTTC
J gene: TRBJ2-7
D gene: -
V gene: TRBV15
clone size: -

CDR3 protein: CASSLVSSPLHF
CDR3 DNA: TGTGCCAGCAGTTTAGTATCCTCACCCCTCCACTTT
J gene: TRBJ1-6
D gene: -
V gene: TRBV12-3/TRBV12-4
clone size: few

CDR3 protein: CASSENSGADTGELFF
CDR3 DNA: TGTGCCAGCAGCGAAAATAGCGGGGCCGACACCGGGGAGCTGTTTTTT
J gene: TRBJ2-2
D gene: TRBD2
V gene: TRBV9
clone size: -

CDR3 protein: CASSQDPPGDSYGYTF
CDR3 DNA: TGCGCCAGCAGCCAAGATCCACCAGGGGATTCCTATGGCTACACCTTC
J gene: TRBJ1-2
D gene: -
V gene: TRBV4-1
clone size: once

CDR3 protein: CASSSMGPGAMNTEAFF
CDR3 DNA: TGCGCCAGCAGCTCGATGGGGCCAGGGGCGATGAACACTGAAGCTTTCTTT
J gene: TRBJ1-1
D gene: -
V gene: TRBV5-1
clone size: -

CDR3 protein: CASSPLLPGGGAGSEQYF
CDR3 DNA: TGTGCCAGCAGCCCCCTCCTACCAGGCGGGGGGGCCGGGAGCGAGCAGTACTTC
J gene: TRBJ2-7
D gene: TRBD2
V gene: TRBV3-1/TRBV3-2
clone size: -

CDR3 protein: CASSLSYNEQFF
CDR3 DNA: TGTGCCAGCAGCTTGAGTTACAATGAGCAGTTCTTC
J gene: TRBJ2-1
D gene: -
V gene: TRBV5-8
clone size: -

CDR3 protein: CASSHPRDGDYEQYF
CDR3 DNA: TGTGCCAGCAGTCACCCGAGGGACGGAGACTACGAGCAGTACTTC
J gene: TRBJ2-7
D gene: -
V gene: TRBV7-6
clone size: -

CDR3 protein: CASSLARVSYEQYF
CDR3 DNA: TGTGCCAGCAGCTTAGCACGGGTCTCCTACGAGCAGTACTTC
J gene: TRBJ2-7
D gene: -
V gene: TRBV7-8
clone size: -

CDR3 protein: CASSFQGLYGYTF
CDR3 DNA: TGCGCCAGCAGCTTTCAGGGACTCTATGGCTACACCTTC
J gene: TRBJ1-2
D gene: -
V gene: TRBV5-1
clone size: once

CDR3 protein: CASSWGGTANTGELFF
CDR3 DNA: TGCGCCAGCAGCTGGGGCGGTACCGCGAACACCGGGGAGCTGTTTTTT
J gene: TRBJ2-2
D gene: -
V gene: TRBV5-1
clone size: once

CDR3 protein: CASSISGVPEAFF
CDR3 DNA: TGTGCCAGTAGTATTAGCGGGGTTCCTGAAGCTTTCTTT
J gene: TRBJ1-1
D gene: -
V gene: TRBV19
clone size: -

CDR3 protein: CASSLAVLPYPFYEQYF
CDR3 DNA: TGTGCCAGCAGCTTAGCCGTTCTACCCTACCCATTTTACGAGCAGTACTTC
J gene: TRBJ2-7
D gene: -
V gene: TRBV7-9
clone size: -

CDR3 protein: CASTNRQNYGYTF
CDR3 DNA: TGTGCCAGCACCAACAGACAGAACTATGGCTACACCTTC
J gene: TRBJ1-2
D gene: -
V gene: TRBV7-2
clone size: -

CDR3 protein: CASSYGQGGYEQYF
CDR3 DNA: TGTGCCAGCAGTTACGGACAGGGAGGCTACGAGCAGTACTTC
J gene: TRBJ2-7
D gene: TRBD1
V gene: TRBV6-2/TRBV6-3
clone size: -

CDR3 protein: CASSGAGANVLTF
CDR3 DNA: TGCGCCAGCAGCGGGGCTGGGGCCAACGTCCTGACTTTC
J gene: TRBJ2-6
D gene: -
V gene: TRBV5-1
clone size: -

CDR3 protein: CASSILTGTHDSPLHF
CDR3 DNA: TGTGCCAGTAGTATCCTGACGGGGACGCACGATTCACCCCTCCACTTT
J gene: TRBJ1-6
D gene: -
V gene: TRBV19
clone size: -